This T cell receptor beta chain derives from a study of cytomegalovirus exposure and HLA in healthy donors. 60 Vbeta and 13 Jbeta primers were used in PCR. The repertoire was sequenced with immunoSEQ multiplex PCR; TCRdb's copy has only in-frame clones and lacks some. This sample has about 75,000 clones, with 70% to 85% found just once. Study conclusions and caveats: Earlier analysis yielded a pattern in which most TCR beta V segments were productive about 90% or about 30% of the time.

The V gene's germline CDR1 is SGHRS and CDR2 YFSETQ. The length of the CDR3 is 15 residues. The V gene end was trimmed by 4 bases and the J gene end by 0 bases; junction bases not matched to a gene: 3. With regard to this clone: Its target is not known.

This receptor was taken from a man between 70 and 80 years old in good health and CMV-seropositive. V and J are TRBV5-1 and TRBJ1-3; 8 positions match TRBD1. Specimen: PBMCs. The CDR3: CASSTQGASGNTIYF. CDR3 bases: TGCGCCAGCAGCACGCAGGGGGCCTCTGGAAACACCATATATTTT.